This TCR beta chain was sequenced for a study of blood T cell repertoires in COVID-19. Study-wide background: Sample material is recorded as cDNA or gDNA derived from T cells, B-cell-depleted T cells, or PBMCs.

CDR3 length: 15 amino acids. V was clipped by 3 bases and J by 5 bases, with 16 bases between them. Per the germline V gene, CDR1 is MNHNS and CDR2 is SASEGT. Authors' processing steps: By means of reference gene primer amplification, nucleated cell counts were estimated. Sequencing was performed with immunoSEQ multiplex PCR; in TCRdb, only in-frame clones are kept and a portion is missing. That table is the source of V, J and clone size, and D and trimming were worked out from the DNA. The table has fewer than 300,000 clones, around three quarters seen once. This sequence joins TRBV6-1 and TRBJ2-5, with D maybe TRBD1 (6 bases). The sequence was obtained from a woman of 80 years or more with acute or convalescent COVID-19. The sample comprised peripheral blood. CDR3 sequence: CASSDPLDSLETQYF. The CDR3 DNA is TGTGCCAGCAGTGACCCTTTGGACAGCCTGGAGACCCAGTACTTC.